Reported below is one TCR beta chain. Until they underwent thyroid surgery, no patient had received any treatment. This sample is drawn from a study of metastatic and nonmetastatic thyroid tumors. Per the authors' pipeline: A papillary thyroid cancer distant-metastasis classifier was built from CDR3 differences across clinicopathological groups. TCRdb used MiXCR to call clones anew from the PCR reads. What appears here as the V and J calls and clone size reflects TCRdb's work, not the paper's. The sample holds tens of thousands of clones, 17% seen once. Per the germline V gene, CDR1 is SGHRS and CDR2 is YFSETQ. Deletions cut 5 bases from V and 4 bases from J, with 15 bases between. This CDR3 region has 14 residues.

The sequence came from a male donor with papillary thyroid cancer or a benign thyroid nodule (not recorded which). Some clones in this sample may be carry-over from other donors' samples. The gene calls are TRBV5-1 and TRBJ2-5, with D hard to call. Sequencing was done on a sample of blood. As DNA, the CDR3 is TGCGCCAGCAGGACGGTAGAAGTGACAGAGACCCAGTACTTC. Its protein is CASRTVEVTETQYF.